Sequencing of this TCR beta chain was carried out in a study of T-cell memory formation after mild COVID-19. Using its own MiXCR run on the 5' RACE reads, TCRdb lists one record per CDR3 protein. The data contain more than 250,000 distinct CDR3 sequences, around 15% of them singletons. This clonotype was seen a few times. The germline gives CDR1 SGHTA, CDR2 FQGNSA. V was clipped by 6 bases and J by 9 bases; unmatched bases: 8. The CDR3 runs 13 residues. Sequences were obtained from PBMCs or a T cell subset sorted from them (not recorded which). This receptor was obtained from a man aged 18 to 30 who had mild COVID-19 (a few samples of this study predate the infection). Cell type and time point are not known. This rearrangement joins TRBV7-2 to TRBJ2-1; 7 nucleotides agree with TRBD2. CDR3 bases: TGTGCCAGCAGGGAGTTGAGCGGGGCTGAGCAGTTCTTC. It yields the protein CASRELSGAEQFF.